The present T cell receptor (beta chain) was sequenced within a study of blood T cells in healthy people across ages. Study-level points and caveats: No conclusive comparison of naive versus antigen-experienced cells was possible with unsorted PBMCs. TCR beta diversity per million T cells fell roughly linearly with age.

It was with a sample-barcoded 5' primer and a J-beta primer mix that a second PCR of about 7 to 12 cycles was run. Each cDNA was tagged by a template-switch adaptor containing 12 random nucleotides. TCRdb used MiXCR to reprocess the 5' RACE reads, holding one entry per CDR3 protein. This repertoire shows 1,500,000 or so distinct CDR3 sequences, roughly 43% found once; its top ten account for just over 4%. The CDR3 contains 18 residues. V shed 0 bases and J 10 bases; nucleotides not matched to a gene: 20. From germline, CDR1 is MGHRA and CDR2 YSYEKL. For this clonotype: What it recognizes is unknown.

Sequenced material: blood. The receptor comes from a woman between 18 and 30 years old in good health. The chain joins TRBV4-1 to TRBJ2-7; TRBD2 matches at 8 bases. Here the CDR3 reads CASSQDRGGGPNMVTQYF. In DNA form, the CDR3 reads TGCGCCAGCAGCCAAGATCGGGGCGGGGGGCCCAATATGGTAACCCAGTACTTC.